This is a list of T cell receptor beta chains from one sample in a study of blood T cell repertoires in COVID-19. Clones were read by immunoSEQ multiplex PCR, and TCRdb kept only the in-frame ones, dropping some. Of 150,000 to 180,000 clones in the sample, around 79% are singletons; the top ten hold around 1.5%. The sequencing input was peripheral blood. These receptors were taken from a man at least 80 years old with acute or convalescent COVID-19. CDR3s include the opening cysteine and the closing phenylalanine or tryptophan. D genes are given only for firm matches. Rows may omit the clone size; those that give it use once, few, many or a size class.

J gene: TRBJ2-1
V gene: TRBV7-9
clone size: .
D gene: TRBD1
CDR3 protein: CASSGTGTEYNEQFF
CDR3 DNA: TGTGCCAGCAGCGGAACCGGGACAGAATACAATGAGCAGTTCTTC

J gene: TRBJ1-2
V gene: TRBV5-4
clone size: .
D gene: TRBD1
CDR3 protein: CASSLGSAGGYGYTF
CDR3 DNA: TGTGCCAGCAGCTTGGGGAGCGCAGGGGGCTATGGCTACACCTTC

J gene: TRBJ2-7
V gene: TRBV29-1
clone size: .
D gene: .
CDR3 protein: CSVESRAAGEQYF
CDR3 DNA: TGCAGCGTTGAAAGCAGGGCGGCAGGGGAGCAGTACTTC

J gene: TRBJ2-2
V gene: TRBV25-1
clone size: .
D gene: .
CDR3 protein: CASSESYTGELFF
CDR3 DNA: TGTGCCAGCAGTGAATCTTACACCGGGGAGCTGTTTTTT

J gene: TRBJ2-5
V gene: TRBV9
clone size: .
D gene: .
CDR3 protein: CASSVAGAETQYF
CDR3 DNA: TGTGCCAGCAGCGTAGCAGGGGCAGAGACCCAGTACTTC

J gene: TRBJ1-2
V gene: TRBV6-5
clone size: .
D gene: .
CDR3 protein: CASTLGGNYGYTF
CDR3 DNA: TGTGCCAGCACCTTGGGAGGAAACTATGGCTACACCTTC

J gene: TRBJ2-1
V gene: TRBV24-1
clone size: .
D gene: TRBD2
CDR3 protein: CATSDAGGQLNEQFF
CDR3 DNA: TGTGCCACCAGTGATGCGGGGGGGCAGCTCAATGAGCAGTTCTTC

J gene: TRBJ1-2
V gene: TRBV5-1
clone size: once
D gene: .
CDR3 protein: CASSLGTGQGYTF
CDR3 DNA: TGCGCCAGCAGCTTGGGAACAGGACAGGGCTACACCTTC

J gene: TRBJ2-6
V gene: TRBV6-5
clone size: .
D gene: .
CDR3 protein: CASSSVSGANVLTF
CDR3 DNA: TGTGCCAGCAGTTCAGTCTCTGGGGCCAACGTCCTGACTTTC

J gene: TRBJ1-5
V gene: TRBV28
clone size: few
D gene: TRBD1
CDR3 protein: CASRRQGGNQPQHF
CDR3 DNA: TGTGCCAGCAGGCGACAGGGAGGCAATCAGCCCCAGCATTTT

J gene: TRBJ1-6
V gene: TRBV9
clone size: .
D gene: TRBD1
CDR3 protein: CASSADRGPPSPLHF
CDR3 DNA: TGTGCCAGCAGCGCGGACAGGGGGCCCCCTTCACCCCTCCACTTT

J gene: TRBJ2-2
V gene: TRBV18
clone size: .
D gene: TRBD1
CDR3 protein: CASSPLGRGLNTGELFF
CDR3 DNA: TGTGCCAGCTCACCACTCGGCAGGGGGCTAAACACCGGGGAGCTGTTTTTT

J gene: TRBJ2-3
V gene: TRBV28
clone size: .
D gene: TRBD2
CDR3 protein: CASSNGGGRADTQYF
CDR3 DNA: TGTGCCAGCAGTAACGGGGGGGGCAGGGCAGATACGCAGTATTTT

J gene: TRBJ2-2
V gene: TRBV14
clone size: .
D gene: .
CDR3 protein: CASSQTPGMKTGELFF
CDR3 DNA: TGTGCCAGCAGCCAAACCCCAGGGATGAAAACCGGGGAGCTGTTTTTT

J gene: TRBJ2-3
V gene: TRBV7-2
clone size: .
D gene: .
CDR3 protein: CASSLGGTTDTQYF
CDR3 DNA: TGTGCCAGCAGCTTAGGCGGGACCACAGATACGCAGTATTTT

J gene: TRBJ2-2
V gene: TRBV6-5
clone size: .
D gene: TRBD1
CDR3 protein: CASSIRDSDTGELFF
CDR3 DNA: TGTGCCAGCAGTATCCGGGACAGTGATACCGGGGAGCTGTTTTTT

J gene: TRBJ2-1
V gene: TRBV5-8
clone size: .
D gene: TRBD2
CDR3 protein: CASTRWGGEGEQFF
CDR3 DNA: TGTGCCAGCACCCGATGGGGAGGGGAAGGTGAGCAGTTCTTC

J gene: TRBJ1-2
V gene: TRBV11-2
clone size: .
D gene: .
CDR3 protein: CATRRTAHESYGYTF
CDR3 DNA: TGTGCCACTCGTCGGACAGCTCACGAGAGCTATGGCTACACCTTC

J gene: TRBJ2-3
V gene: TRBV7-5
clone size: .
D gene: .
CDR3 protein: CARSPSRTADTQYF
CDR3 DNA: TGTGCCAGAAGCCCGTCCCGAACAGCCGATACGCAGTATTTT

J gene: TRBJ2-1
V gene: TRBV27
clone size: .
D gene: TRBD2
CDR3 protein: CASSPSGAGGYEQFF
CDR3 DNA: TGTGCCAGCAGCCCTTCGGGAGCGGGGGGCTATGAGCAGTTCTTC

J gene: TRBJ2-7
V gene: TRBV10-3
clone size: once
D gene: TRBD2
CDR3 protein: CAISPGTIALEQYF
CDR3 DNA: TGTGCCATCAGTCCCGGGACTATCGCGTTAGAGCAGTACTTC

J gene: TRBJ2-2
V gene: TRBV27
clone size: .
D gene: TRBD2
CDR3 protein: CASSFTSGGNTGELFF
CDR3 DNA: TGTGCCAGCAGTTTTACTAGCGGGGGAAACACCGGGGAGCTGTTTTTT

J gene: TRBJ1-5
V gene: TRBV28
clone size: .
D gene: .
CDR3 protein: CASGIDRGGAINQPQHF
CDR3 DNA: TGTGCCAGCGGAATTGATCGGGGGGGGGCGATAAATCAGCCCCAGCATTTT

J gene: TRBJ2-5
V gene: TRBV7-2
clone size: .
D gene: TRBD2
CDR3 protein: CASSLSTSGGEETQYF
CDR3 DNA: TGTGCCAGCAGCTTATCGACTAGCGGGGGGGAGGAGACCCAGTACTTC

J gene: TRBJ1-1
V gene: TRBV30
clone size: .
D gene: TRBD1
CDR3 protein: CAWSPLGTVTLNTEAFF
CDR3 DNA: TGTGCCTGGAGCCCCCTCGGGACAGTTACTTTGAACACTGAAGCTTTCTTT

J gene: TRBJ2-1
V gene: TRBV5-1
clone size: .
D gene: TRBD2
CDR3 protein: CASRRLAGRENEQFF
CDR3 DNA: TGCGCCAGCCGAAGACTAGCGGGGAGAGAGAATGAGCAGTTCTTC

J gene: TRBJ2-1
V gene: TRBV6-5
clone size: few
D gene: TRBD2
CDR3 protein: CASSLLAGVNEQFF
CDR3 DNA: TGTGCCAGCAGCCTACTAGCGGGGGTCAATGAGCAGTTCTTC

J gene: TRBJ1-1
V gene: TRBV4-1
clone size: .
D gene: .
CDR3 protein: CASSQAPGAGTEAFF
CDR3 DNA: TGCGCCAGCAGCCAAGCGCCAGGGGCTGGCACTGAAGCTTTCTTT

J gene: TRBJ2-5
V gene: TRBV5-4
clone size: .
D gene: TRBD2
CDR3 protein: CASSYGLAGPETQYF
CDR3 DNA: TGTGCCAGCAGCTACGGACTAGCGGGCCCAGAGACCCAGTACTTC

J gene: TRBJ1-1
V gene: TRBV6-5
clone size: once
D gene: .
CDR3 protein: CASSYVGGEAFF
CDR3 DNA: TGTGCCAGCAGTTACGTGGGAGGTGAAGCTTTCTTT

J gene: TRBJ1-2
V gene: TRBV7-2
clone size: .
D gene: .
CDR3 protein: CASSITRTAAYYGYTF
CDR3 DNA: TGTGCCAGCAGCATAACCCGGACAGCAGCCTACTATGGCTACACCTTC

J gene: TRBJ2-1
V gene: TRBV30
clone size: .
D gene: TRBD2
CDR3 protein: CAWSGAGDNEQFF
CDR3 DNA: TGTGCCTGGAGTGGGGCGGGAGACAATGAGCAGTTCTTC

J gene: TRBJ2-6
V gene: TRBV7-2
clone size: few
D gene: TRBD1
CDR3 protein: CASSSGQGSYPNVLTF
CDR3 DNA: TGTGCCAGCAGCTCCGGACAGGGGTCATATCCCAACGTCCTGACTTTC

J gene: TRBJ2-7
V gene: TRBV6-2/TRBV6-3
clone size: .
D gene: .
CDR3 protein: CASSLERGGPYEQYF
CDR3 DNA: TGTGCCAGCAGCCTCGAAAGGGGGGGACCCTACGAGCAGTACTTC

J gene: TRBJ1-3
V gene: TRBV6-1
clone size: .
D gene: .
CDR3 protein: CASSEKTGNSGNTIYF
CDR3 DNA: TGTGCCAGCAGTGAGAAAACAGGGAACTCTGGAAACACCATATATTTT

J gene: TRBJ2-5
V gene: TRBV4-2
clone size: many
D gene: .
CDR3 protein: CASSQEALKETQYF
CDR3 DNA: TGTGCCAGCAGCCAAGAGGCTCTTAAAGAGACCCAGTACTTC

J gene: TRBJ1-1
V gene: TRBV6-5
clone size: .
D gene: TRBD1
CDR3 protein: CASTMTGVNTEAFF
CDR3 DNA: TGTGCCAGCACGATGACAGGGGTGAACACTGAAGCTTTCTTT

J gene: TRBJ1-6
V gene: TRBV5-1
clone size: .
D gene: .
CDR3 protein: CASSSDGQAETLHF
CDR3 DNA: TGCGCCAGCAGCTCCGACGGACAAGCAGAAACCCTCCACTTT

J gene: TRBJ2-3
V gene: TRBV11-2
clone size: .
D gene: .
CDR3 protein: CASSLEGAGADTQYF
CDR3 DNA: TGTGCCAGCAGCTTAGAGGGGGCAGGGGCAGATACGCAGTATTTT

J gene: TRBJ1-6
V gene: TRBV6-5
clone size: .
D gene: .
CDR3 protein: CASSYGQHNSPLHF
CDR3 DNA: TGTGCCAGCAGTTACGGGCAGCATAATTCACCCCTCCACTTT

J gene: TRBJ2-7
V gene: TRBV7-3
clone size: .
D gene: TRBD2
CDR3 protein: CASSQAGALREQYF
CDR3 DNA: TGTGCCAGCAGCCAAGCGGGGGCCCTCCGCGAGCAGTACTTC

J gene: TRBJ1-2
V gene: TRBV28
clone size: .
D gene: .
CDR3 protein: CASSLSYRQGYGYTF
CDR3 DNA: TGTGCCAGCAGTTTAAGTTACAGGCAAGGCTATGGCTACACCTTC

J gene: TRBJ2-5
V gene: TRBV6-5
clone size: .
D gene: TRBD1
CDR3 protein: CASSYSYRGETQYF
CDR3 DNA: TGTGCCAGCAGTTACTCGTACAGGGGAGAGACCCAGTACTTC

J gene: TRBJ1-1
V gene: TRBV20-1
clone size: few
D gene: .
CDR3 protein: CSASWGEIMNTEAFF
CDR3 DNA: TGCAGTGCTAGTTGGGGGGAAATCATGAACACTGAAGCTTTCTTT

J gene: TRBJ1-1
V gene: TRBV30
clone size: few
D gene: .
CDR3 protein: CAWRVEDTEAFF
CDR3 DNA: TGTGCCTGGCGGGTCGAGGACACTGAAGCTTTCTTT

J gene: TRBJ1-4
V gene: TRBV15
clone size: once
D gene: .
CDR3 protein: CATSREQGNAEKLFF
CDR3 DNA: TGTGCCACCAGCAGAGAGCAGGGGAATGCTGAAAAACTGTTTTTT

J gene: TRBJ1-1
V gene: TRBV11-2
clone size: .
D gene: TRBD1
CDR3 protein: CASSSTGTGMAEAFF
CDR3 DNA: TGTGCCAGCAGCTCCACCGGGACAGGGATGGCTGAAGCTTTCTTT

J gene: TRBJ2-7
V gene: TRBV30
clone size: few
D gene: TRBD1
CDR3 protein: CAWSGGQATIYEQYF
CDR3 DNA: TGTGCCTGGAGCGGAGGACAGGCCACGATCTACGAGCAGTACTTC

J gene: TRBJ1-3
V gene: TRBV4-1
clone size: few
D gene: .
CDR3 protein: CASSQDPGIRRNTIYF
CDR3 DNA: TGCGCCAGCAGCCAAGATCCCGGGATACGTAGAAACACCATATATTTT

J gene: TRBJ2-4
V gene: TRBV4-1
clone size: .
D gene: .
CDR3 protein: CASSQVEQPKNIQYF
CDR3 DNA: TGCGCCAGCAGCCAAGTAGAACAGCCAAAAAACATTCAGTACTTC

J gene: TRBJ2-6
V gene: TRBV6-2/TRBV6-3
clone size: .
D gene: .
CDR3 protein: CASSYSSAGANVLTF
CDR3 DNA: TGTGCCAGCAGTTACTCTAGTGCAGGGGCCAACGTCCTGACTTTC

J gene: TRBJ2-1
V gene: TRBV27
clone size: .
D gene: .
CDR3 protein: CASSNPLGNEQFF
CDR3 DNA: TGTGCCAGCAGCAACCCCCTCGGGAATGAGCAGTTCTTC

J gene: TRBJ2-5
V gene: TRBV29-1
clone size: .
D gene: .
CDR3 protein: CSVEAASGETQYF
CDR3 DNA: TGCAGCGTTGAAGCGGCTAGTGGAGAGACCCAGTACTTC

J gene: TRBJ2-5
V gene: TRBV11-3
clone size: .
D gene: TRBD2
CDR3 protein: CASSFRGDPQKTQYF
CDR3 DNA: TGTGCCAGCAGCTTCCGGGGGGATCCTCAGAAGACCCAGTACTTC

J gene: TRBJ1-1
V gene: TRBV18
clone size: .
D gene: .
CDR3 protein: CASSESEASGVPEAFF
CDR3 DNA: TGTGCCAGCTCAGAGTCGGAGGCTTCGGGGGTTCCTGAAGCTTTCTTT